Sequencing of this T cell receptor (beta chain) was carried out in a study of cytomegalovirus exposure and HLA in healthy donors. Per the germline V gene, CDR1 is MNHNS and CDR2 is SASEGT. The CDR3 runs to 17 residues. The V gene lost 1 base and the J gene lost 5 bases, with 20 bases spanning the gap. Using immunoSEQ multiplex PCR, the repertoire was profiled, and TCRdb retains in-frame clones only, with some absent. The table includes over 200,000 clones, 90% detected once. The donors were members of the roughly 120-subject validation cohort (separate from the approximately 650-subject first cohort).

The sequenced material came from PBMCs. The receptor was isolated from a woman aged 18-30 years in good health and CMV-seronegative. The rearrangement uses TRBV6-1 and TRBJ1-2; the D gene is possibly TRBD1 (5 bases). The CDR3 spells CASSEEAGAATFYGYTF. The CDR3 DNA sequence: TGTGCCAGCAGTGAAGAAGCTGGGGCTGCTACTTTTTATGGCTACACCTTC.